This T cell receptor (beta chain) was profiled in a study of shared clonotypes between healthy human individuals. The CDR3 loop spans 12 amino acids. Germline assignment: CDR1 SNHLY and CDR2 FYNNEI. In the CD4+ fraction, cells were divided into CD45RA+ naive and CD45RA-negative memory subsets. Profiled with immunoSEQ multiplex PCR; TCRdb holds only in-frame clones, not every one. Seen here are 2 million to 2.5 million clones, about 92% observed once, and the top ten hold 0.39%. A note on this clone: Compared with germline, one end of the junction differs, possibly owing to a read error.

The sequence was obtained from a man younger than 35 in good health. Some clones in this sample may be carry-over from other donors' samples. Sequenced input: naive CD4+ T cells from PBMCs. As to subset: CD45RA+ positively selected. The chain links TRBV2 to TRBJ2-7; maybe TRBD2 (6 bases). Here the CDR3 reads CASRISGYEQYF. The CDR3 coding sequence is TGCGCCAGCCGAATTAGCGGCTACGAGCAGTACTTC.